The clone carrying this TCR beta chain appeared a single time. Its antigen is still unknown. The sample comes from a study of Tregs in tolerant kidney transplant recipients. Study-level points and caveats: Biological reproducibility was not directly addressed in this study.

Germline V gene lookup returns CDR1 GTSNPN and CDR2 SVGIG (reference sequence). Trimming took off 3 bases at V and 0 bases at J, with 7 bases between the two ends. CDR3 length: 13 residues. Some clones are missing from TCRdb's copy, which holds only in-frame ones; the method was immunoSEQ multiplex PCR. The table shows approximately 100,000 clones, with approximately 93% occurring only once. Unstimulated regulatory T cells (CD4+CD25+CD127-), CD4+CD25- non-regulatory cells, CD4 and CD8 cells were FACS-sorted from thawed PBMCs. V and J are TRBV30 and TRBJ2-3, with no clear D. The sequence was collected from a human donor who received a combined kidney and bone marrow transplant. This specimen was CD4+ T cells from blood, taken before the transplant. The CDR3 spells CAWSGISTDTQYF. In nucleotides, the CDR3 is TGTGCCTGGAGCGGTATTAGCACAGATACGCAGTATTTT.